The 29 T cell receptor beta chains below all came from one sample that was sequenced in a study of T cell repertoires in cytomegalovirus infection. Their cognate antigens are unknown. In TCRdb, the reads were re-called with MiXCR into one record per CDR3 protein. This table holds 900,000 to 950,000 distinct CDR3 sequences, about a third found once. The sequences come from cultured CD8+ T cells from PBMCs, collected from culture after CMV antigen stimulation. The receptors derive from a human donor in good health (CMV status not recorded). Some clones in this sample may be carry-over from other donors' samples.

This clonotype has at least ten counts. The gene calls are TRBV28 and TRBJ2-6; maybe TRBD1 (6 bases). Trimming shortened V by 6 bases and J by 0 bases, and 15 bases separated the two germline ends. This CDR3 is 17 amino acids long. From germline, CDR1 is MDHEN and CDR2 SYDVKM. Written as DNA, the CDR3 is TGTGCCAGCAGAGCGAACAGGGCCAGCTCTGGGGCCAACGTCCTGACTTTC. Amino acids: CASRANRASSGANVLTF.

V gene TRBV10-3 combines with J gene TRBJ1-1; 7 bases align to TRBD1. V was clipped by 7 bases and J by 0 bases; unmatched bases: 2. Per germline, CDR1 ENHRY and CDR2 SYGVKD. This CDR3 spans 13 amino acids. The CDR3 coding sequence is TGTGCCATCACAGGGGGGTTGAACACTGAAGCTTTCTTT. This encodes CAITGGLNTEAFF.

This clonotype was seen only a few times. The J gene is TRBJ2-7, the V gene TRBV6-1; D may be TRBD1 (6 bases). Germline-derived CDR1 and CDR2 are MNHNS and SASEGT. This CDR3 contains 13 residues. V dropped 3 bases and J dropped 3 bases, with 9 bases sitting between them. CDR3 coding DNA: TGTGCCAGCAGTGAGGGACAATACTACGAGCAGTACTTC. It specifies CASSEGQYYEQYF.

The chain employs TRBV6-1 and TRBJ1-2; 8 bases match TRBD1. Looked up from germline, CDR1 is MNHNS and CDR2 is SASEGT. Trimming took 7 bases from V and 4 from J; bases not matched to a gene: 17. This CDR3 has 17 residues. Written as DNA, the CDR3 is TGTGCCAGCAATGGGATCCCCCGGACAGGGCCGATCTATGGCTACACCTTC. This codes for CASNGIPRTGPIYGYTF.

This clonotype was seen many times. V is TRBV27 and J is TRBJ1-1; D gene uncertain. The ends were cut back, 2 bases at V and 0 bases at J, with 7 bases in the middle. This CDR3 contains 14 residues. The germline CDR1 and CDR2 sequences are MNHEY and SMNVEV (reference sequence). CDR3 in DNA: TGTGCCAGCAGTTTAACTCTTATGAACACTGAAGCTTTCTTT. Its translation: CASSLTLMNTEAFF.

This chain uses TRBV7-9 with TRBJ2-7; the D gene is possibly TRBD2 (5 bases). The CDR3 runs to 14 residues. The germline CDR1 and CDR2 sequences are SEHNR and FQNEAQ (reference sequence). The ends were cut back, 5 bases at V and 5 bases at J, with 16 bases in the middle. CDR3 region: CASSPRTIGDEQYF. The CDR3 nucleotides are TGTGCCAGCAGCCCTCGAACCATCGGGGACGAGCAGTACTTC.

This rearrangement joins TRBV9 to TRBJ1-2; D perhaps matches TRBD1 (5 bases). CDR3 length: 16 amino acids. The germline V gene encodes CDR1 SGDLS and CDR2 YYNGEE. V was shortened by 0 bases and J by 6 bases, with 18 bases between the two germline ends. The CDR3 is CASSVAALEGIDGYTF. CDR3 bases: TGTGCCAGCAGCGTAGCTGCATTGGAGGGGATTGATGGCTACACCTTC.

The table lists this clonotype with a few counts. The chain links TRBV7-6 to TRBJ1-5; 11 bases are a match to TRBD1. Looked up from germline, CDR1 is SGHVS and CDR2 is FNYEAQ. The CDR3 consists of 15 residues. Trimming removed 5 bases from V and 7 bases from J; junction bases left unmatched: 7. CDR3 sequence reads: CASSMDRGREQPQHF. DNA of the CDR3: TGTGCCAGCAGCATGGACAGGGGGCGGGAACAGCCCCAGCATTTT.

This clonotype was counted only a few times. The V and J genes are TRBV7-9 and TRBJ1-2; D gene ambiguous. CDR1 and CDR2 (germline): SEHNR, FQNEAQ (reference sequence). The ends were cut back, 2 bases at V and 5 bases at J, with 15 bases in the middle. The CDR3 consists of 15 residues. The CDR3 DNA is TGTGCCAGCAGCTTACCCGACCGTAGAAATTATGGCTACACCTTC. Its protein product is CASSLPDRRNYGYTF.

This clonotype turned up a few times. This sequence joins TRBV20-1 and TRBJ1-2; D not resolved. The germline CDR1 and CDR2 sequences are DFQATT and SNEGSKA (reference sequence). The CDR3 is 15 amino acids. Trimming shortened V by 0 bases and J by 3 bases, and 14 bases separated the two germline ends. This chain's CDR3 is CSARDPRAADYGYTF. The CDR3, as DNA: TGCAGTGCTAGAGATCCCCGGGCTGCCGACTATGGCTACACCTTC.

This clonotype was seen a single time. The CDR3 protein is CASRWDRGVTGELFF. The CDR3 DNA reads as TGTGCCAGCAGGTGGGACAGGGGTGTCACCGGGGAGCTGTTTTTT. This chain joins TRBV5-5 and TRBJ2-2; the match to TRBD1 covers 10 bases. CDR3 length: 15 residues. Per the germline V gene, CDR1 is SGHKS and CDR2 is YYEKEE (reference sequence). With V trimmed by 5 bases and J by 4 bases, 5 bases remained unmatched.

The chain employs TRBV9 and TRBJ1-2; D unresolved. The CDR3 is 13 residues long. Deletions cut 0 bases from V and 4 bases from J, with 7 bases between. Germline CDR1 reads SGDLS; CDR2 reads YYNGEE. CDR3 protein: CASSVGRSYGYTF. The CDR3, as DNA: TGTGCCAGCAGCGTAGGGCGCAGCTATGGCTACACCTTC.

This clonotype showed up just a few times. J is TRBJ2-1 and V is TRBV12-3 or TRBV12-4, with 7 bases aligning to TRBD2. V gave up 6 bases and J gave up 7 bases; unmatched junction bases: 9. This CDR3 has 14 amino acids. The CDR3 protein is CASRGGGTGNEQFF. DNA of the CDR3: TGTGCCAGCAGGGGGGGGGGTACGGGTAATGAGCAGTTCTTC.

The V and J genes are TRBV4-1 and TRBJ1-1; D is ambiguous. CDR3 size: 15 residues. V was cut by 2 bases and J by 1 base, with 11 bases left in between. Germline V CDR1 and CDR2: MGHRA, YSYEKL. For the CDR3, the DNA is TGCGCCAGCAGCCAAAGGGCAGAACCGAACACTGAAGCTTTCTTT. Amino acids: CASSQRAEPNTEAFF.

This clonotype occurred a few times. The rearrangement links TRBV5-5 to TRBJ1-5, with no clear D. CDR3 size: 14 residues. Trimming cost V 5 bases and J 0 bases, with 9 bases left between them. Germline V lookup: CDR1 SGHKS, CDR2 YYEKEE (reference sequence). The CDR3 nucleotides read TGTGCCAGCAGGCTAGACATTAGCAATCAGCCCCAGCATTTT. Translated, it gives CASRLDISNQPQHF.

V and J are TRBV3-1 and TRBJ2-1, with TRBD2 as a possible D gene (7 bases). CDR1 and CDR2 (germline): LGHDT, YNNKEL (reference sequence). The CDR3 spans 15 residues. Trimming took off 8 bases at V and 3 bases at J, with 17 bases between the two ends. The CDR3 coding sequence is TGTGCCAGCTTAGGGGGGGGTGTAGGCTACAATGAGCAGTTCTTC. It yields the protein CASLGGGVGYNEQFF.

This chain joins TRBV10-3 and TRBJ2-7; D ambiguous. Germline V gene data show CDR1 as ENHRY and CDR2 as SYGVKD. V lost 6 bases and J 5 bases, leaving 14 bases between the germline ends. The CDR3 is 13 amino acids. The CDR3 DNA sequence: TGTGCCATCAGGACGATCGCTCGGGACGAGCAGTACGTC. Protein: CAIRTIARDEQYV.

This chain links TRBV29-1 with TRBJ2-3; 14 positions agree with TRBD2. With 8 bases clipped from V and 2 bases from J, the junction kept 15 bases outside the gene matches. Looked up from germline, CDR1 is SQVTM and CDR2 is ANQGSEA. The CDR3 is 18 residues long. CDR3: CSPATGTSGGLNTDTQYF. CDR3 DNA sequence: TGCAGCCCCGCGACCGGGACTAGCGGGGGCCTAAACACAGATACGCAGTATTTT.

Only a few counts were recorded for this clonotype. V and J are TRBV7-9 and TRBJ1-2, with 10 nucleotides matching TRBD1. The CDR3 is 14 residues long. The junction had 6 bases not matched to a gene; V was cut back by 5 bases and J by 6 bases. Germline V gene sequence: CDR1 SEHNR, CDR2 FQNEAQ (reference sequence). This CDR3 is CASSGRGTGDGYTF. Written as DNA, the CDR3 is TGTGCCAGCAGCGGTAGAGGGACAGGGGATGGCTACACCTTC.

The chain carries TRBV6-1 and TRBJ1-4, with D uncertain. The ends were cut back, 1 base at V and 0 bases at J, with 6 bases in the middle. Germline assignment: CDR1 MNHNS and CDR2 SASEGT. This CDR3 comprises 15 residues. The CDR3 nucleotides are TGTGCCAGCAGTGAAGGCCTGCCAACTAATGAAAAACTGTTTTTT. It codes for CASSEGLPTNEKLFF.

The chain employs TRBV20-1 and TRBJ2-5; the D gene is possibly TRBD2 (6 bases). Between the trimmed V and J ends, which lost 6 bases and 0 bases, there was a span of 14 bases. CDR3 size: 14 residues. Germline CDR1 is DFQATT and CDR2 is SNEGSKA (reference sequence). In nucleotides, the CDR3 is TGCAGTGCGGAGGGGCTTACGTACCAAGAGACCCAGTACTTC. Translation gives CSAEGLTYQETQYF.

This clonotype appeared a few times. The chain recombines TRBV20-1 with TRBJ1-4; the match to TRBD1 covers 7 bases. The CDR3 totals 13 residues. Germline V gene lookup returns CDR1 DFQATT and CDR2 SNEGSKA (reference sequence). The CDR3 nucleotides are TGCAGCCCCTACAGGGGAGGCGGTGAAAAACTGTTTTTT. It yields the protein CSPYRGGGEKLFF.

This clonotype was counted a few times. This sequence joins TRBV12-3 or TRBV12-4 and TRBJ2-7; D is uncertain. V lost 1 base and J lost 7, with 11 bases in between. The CDR3 spans 13 residues. CDR3 in DNA: TGTGCCAGCAGTTTAGACGCGCCCCAGGAGCAGTACTTC. Protein sequence: CASSLDAPQEQYF.

The rearrangement links TRBV28 to TRBJ2-5, with TRBD2 identical over 13 bases. V was pared by 2 bases and J by 1 base, with 13 bases of the junction left unmatched. The CDR3 contains 20 residues. Germline CDR1 MDHEN, CDR2 SYDVKM. CDR3 DNA: TGTGCCAGCAGTTTACTGTCGGAGACTAGCGGGGGGCCCACCCAAGAGACCCAGTACTTC. Translated: CASSLLSETSGGPTQETQYF. Based on the CDR3 plus reference TRBV28 and TRBJ2-5, the full variable domain is DVKVTQSSRYLVKRTGEKVFLECVQDMDHENMFWYRQDPGLGLRLIYFSYDVKMKEKGDIPEGYSVSREKKERFSLILESASTNQTSMYLCASSLLSETSGGPTQETQYFGPGTRLLVL.

This clonotype was recorded a few times. For the CDR3, the DNA is TGTGCCAGCAGTACGGTGCTCTATGGCTACACCTTC. It yields the protein CASSTVLYGYTF. The J gene is TRBJ1-2, the V gene TRBV6-1; no definite D call. CDR1 and CDR2 from the germline V gene are MNHNS and SASEGT. The CDR3 length is 12 residues. V was clipped by 5 bases and J by 4 bases, with 8 bases between them.

The rearrangement links TRBV6-1 to TRBJ2-5; D gene unclear. CDR1 is MNHNS and CDR2 is SASEGT in the germline V gene. Trimming removed 5 bases at V and 1 base at J, with 17 bases between. The CDR3 runs to 16 residues. CDR3 nucleotides: TGTGCCAGCAGTTCTCCTTCCAGGCCATCCCAAGAGACCCAGTACTTC. Translating it yields CASSSPSRPSQETQYF.

The V gene is TRBV6-2 or TRBV6-3, the J gene TRBJ1-1, with 7 bases matching TRBD1. V shed 9 bases and J 1 base; nucleotides not matched to a gene: 5. CDR1 is MNHEY and CDR2 is SVGEGT in the germline V gene. CDR3 length: 13 amino acids. CDR3 protein: CASLDRSNTEAFF. The CDR3 coding sequence is TGTGCCAGTTTGGACAGGTCGAACACTGAAGCTTTCTTT.

In its sample, this clonotype was seen a few times. The CDR3 protein is CASSETPQGLYGYTF. For the CDR3, the DNA is TGTGCCAGCAGTGAAACCCCACAAGGGCTCTATGGCTACACCTTC. The V call is TRBV6-1, the J call TRBJ1-2, with D hard to call. The CDR3 spans 15 residues. Trimming cost V 2 bases and J 4 bases, with 14 bases left between them. Germline lookup yields CDR1 MNHNS and CDR2 SASEGT.

This clonotype has at least ten counts. The chain has TRBV27 and TRBJ2-3; 8 positions match TRBD2. This CDR3 has 15 amino acids. The germline V gene encodes CDR1 MNHEY and CDR2 SMNVEV (reference sequence). V was clipped by 6 bases and J by 3 bases; unmatched bases: 8. CDR3: CASSLTGGPTDTQYF. The CDR3 DNA reads as TGTGCCAGCAGCTTAACGGGGGGGCCGACAGATACGCAGTATTTT.